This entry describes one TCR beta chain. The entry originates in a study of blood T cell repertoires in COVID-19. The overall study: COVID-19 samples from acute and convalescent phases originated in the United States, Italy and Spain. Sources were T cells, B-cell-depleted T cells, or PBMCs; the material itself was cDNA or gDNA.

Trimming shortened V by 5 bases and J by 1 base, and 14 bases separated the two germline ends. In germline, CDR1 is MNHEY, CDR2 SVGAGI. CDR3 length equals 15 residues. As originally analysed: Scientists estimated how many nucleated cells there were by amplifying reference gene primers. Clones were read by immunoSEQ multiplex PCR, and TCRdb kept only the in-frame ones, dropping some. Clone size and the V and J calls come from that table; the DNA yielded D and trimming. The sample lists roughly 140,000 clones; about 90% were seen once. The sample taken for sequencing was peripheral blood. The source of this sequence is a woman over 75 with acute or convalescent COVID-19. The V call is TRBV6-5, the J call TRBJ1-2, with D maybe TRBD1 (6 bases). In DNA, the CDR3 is TGTGCCAGCAGTCGGGACATCGTTAGTAACTATGGCTACACCTTC. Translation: CASSRDIVSNYGYTF.